This TCR beta chain was sequenced in a study of T cell responses to AZD1222 COVID-19 vaccine. Study-level findings and limits: Spike-wide vaccine-associated CD4 TCRs dominated at 160-218 and 743-854. No repertoire was sampled before or during the peak T cell response, only after it. Just 6 or 7 AZD1222 recipients were seropositive at baseline.

Data came from immunoSEQ multiplex PCR; TCRdb stores just in-frame clones and leaves some out. Of approximately 70,000 clones listed, roughly four fifths are singletons. Concerning this clone itself: Antigen specificity is unknown.

In germline, CDR1 is KGHDR, CDR2 SFDVKD. The V segment lost 5 bases and the J segment 0 bases; nucleotides outside the gene matches: 22. The CDR3 is 24 residues long. J is TRBJ1-6 and V is TRBV24-1, with TRBD1 identical over 12 bases. Material: peripheral blood, obtained on day 0 of AZD1222 vaccination. The TCR originated in an adult in good health. The CDR3 bases are TGTGCCACCAGTGCCGCACCGGGACCCCCGGGACAGGGGGCCAGGGGCTCCTATAATTCACCCCTCCACTTT. Protein sequence: CATSAAPGPPGQGARGSYNSPLHF.